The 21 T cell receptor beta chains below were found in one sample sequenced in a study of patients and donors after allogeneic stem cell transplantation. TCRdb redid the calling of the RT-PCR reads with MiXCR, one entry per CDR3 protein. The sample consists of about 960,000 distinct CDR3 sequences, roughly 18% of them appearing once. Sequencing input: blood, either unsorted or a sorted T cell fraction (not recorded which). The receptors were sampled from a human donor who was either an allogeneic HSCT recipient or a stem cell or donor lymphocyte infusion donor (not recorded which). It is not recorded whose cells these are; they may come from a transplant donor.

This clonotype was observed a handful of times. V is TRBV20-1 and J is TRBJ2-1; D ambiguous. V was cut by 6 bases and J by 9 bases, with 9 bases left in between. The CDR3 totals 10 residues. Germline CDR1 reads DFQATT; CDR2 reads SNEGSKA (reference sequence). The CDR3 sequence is CSALVFEQFF. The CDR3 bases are TGCAGTGCATTAGTTTTTGAGCAGTTCTTC.

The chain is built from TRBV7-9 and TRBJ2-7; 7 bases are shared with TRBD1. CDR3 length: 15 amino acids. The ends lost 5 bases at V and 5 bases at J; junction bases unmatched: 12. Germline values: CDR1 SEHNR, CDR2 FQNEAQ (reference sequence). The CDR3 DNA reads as TGTGCCAGCAGCATAGGGGGCGTAGGATTCGACGAGCAGTACTTC. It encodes CASSIGGVGFDEQYF.

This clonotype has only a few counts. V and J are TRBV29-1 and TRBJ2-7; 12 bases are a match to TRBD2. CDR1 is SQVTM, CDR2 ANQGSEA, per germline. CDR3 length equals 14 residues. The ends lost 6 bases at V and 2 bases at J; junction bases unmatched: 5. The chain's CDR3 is CSVTRTSGAYEQYF. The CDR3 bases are TGCAGCGTCACTAGGACTAGCGGGGCCTACGAGCAGTACTTC.

CDR3 DNA sequence: TGTGCCAGCAGCCTAGGGACAGGTTCTGGGGCCAACGTCCTGACTTTC. Its translation: CASSLGTGSGANVLTF. V and J are TRBV7-3 and TRBJ2-6; TRBD1 aligns across 8 bases. V gave up 5 bases and J gave up 1 base; unmatched junction bases: 4. The germline V gene has CDR1 SGHTA and CDR2 FQGTGA. This CDR3 region has 16 residues.

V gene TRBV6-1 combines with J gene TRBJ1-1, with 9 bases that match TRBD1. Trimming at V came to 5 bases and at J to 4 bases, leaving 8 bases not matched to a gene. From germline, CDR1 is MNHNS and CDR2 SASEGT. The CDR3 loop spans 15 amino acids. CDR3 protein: CASSHGQGWITEAFF. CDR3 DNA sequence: TGTGCCAGCAGTCACGGACAGGGGTGGATCACTGAAGCTTTCTTT.

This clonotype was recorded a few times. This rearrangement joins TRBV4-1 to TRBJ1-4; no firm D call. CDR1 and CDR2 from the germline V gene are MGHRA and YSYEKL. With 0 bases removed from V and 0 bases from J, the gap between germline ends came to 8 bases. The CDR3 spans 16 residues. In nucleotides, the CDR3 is TGCGCCAGCAGCCAAGAGACGGCAACAACTAATGAAAAACTGTTTTTT. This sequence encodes CASSQETATTNEKLFF.

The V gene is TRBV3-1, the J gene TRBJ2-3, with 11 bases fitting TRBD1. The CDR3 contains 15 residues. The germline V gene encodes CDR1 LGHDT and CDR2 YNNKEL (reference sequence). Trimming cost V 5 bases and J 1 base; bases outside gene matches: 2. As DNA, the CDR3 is TGTGCCAGCAGCTGGACAGGGGGCGGCACAGATACGCAGTATTTT. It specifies CASSWTGGGTDTQYF.

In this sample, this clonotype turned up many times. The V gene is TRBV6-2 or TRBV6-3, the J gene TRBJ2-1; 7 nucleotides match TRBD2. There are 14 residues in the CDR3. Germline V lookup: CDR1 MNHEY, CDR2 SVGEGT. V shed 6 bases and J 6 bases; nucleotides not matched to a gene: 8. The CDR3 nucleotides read TGTGCCAGCAGCCGTACTAGCGCAGGCAATGAGCAGTTCTTC. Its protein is CASSRTSAGNEQFF.

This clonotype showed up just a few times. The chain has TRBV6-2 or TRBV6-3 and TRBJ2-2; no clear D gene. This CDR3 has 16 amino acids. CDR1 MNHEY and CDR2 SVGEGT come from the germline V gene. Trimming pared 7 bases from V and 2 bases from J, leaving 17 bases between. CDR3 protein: CASKTLRQENTGELFF. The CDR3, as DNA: TGTGCCAGCAAAACCCTGAGGCAGGAAAACACCGGGGAGCTGTTTTTT.

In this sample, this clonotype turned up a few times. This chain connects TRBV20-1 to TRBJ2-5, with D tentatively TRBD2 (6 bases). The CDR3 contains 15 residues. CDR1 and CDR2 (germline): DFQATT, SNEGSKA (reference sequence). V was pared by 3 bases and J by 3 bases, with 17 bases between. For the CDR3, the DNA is TGCAGTGCTAGCCGCGCGGGGAAAGCGGAAGAGACCCAGTACTTC. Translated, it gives CSASRAGKAEETQYF.

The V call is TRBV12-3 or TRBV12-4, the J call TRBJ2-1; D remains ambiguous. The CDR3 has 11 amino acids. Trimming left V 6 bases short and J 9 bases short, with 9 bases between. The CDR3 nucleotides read TGTGCCAGCAGCCGGGTGGGTGAGCAGTTCTTC. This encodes CASSRVGEQFF.

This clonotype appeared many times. CDR3 region: CASSMGLAKETQYF. CDR3 sequence (DNA): TGTGCCAGCAGCATGGGACTAGCGAAAGAGACCCAGTACTTC. The chain uses TRBV5-4 and TRBJ2-5; TRBD2 aligns across 10 bases. Germline V CDR1 and CDR2: SGHNT, YYREEE (reference sequence). Losses at the gene ends were 4 bases for V and 3 bases for J; bases not matched to a gene: 3. CDR3 length: 14 residues.

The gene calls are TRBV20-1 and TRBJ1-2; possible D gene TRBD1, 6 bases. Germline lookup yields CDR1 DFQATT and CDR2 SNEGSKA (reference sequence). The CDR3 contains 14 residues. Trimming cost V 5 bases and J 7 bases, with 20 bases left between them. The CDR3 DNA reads TGCAGTGCTGACCGGGACACCCATGGGGGTGGCTACACCTTC. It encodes CSADRDTHGGGYTF.

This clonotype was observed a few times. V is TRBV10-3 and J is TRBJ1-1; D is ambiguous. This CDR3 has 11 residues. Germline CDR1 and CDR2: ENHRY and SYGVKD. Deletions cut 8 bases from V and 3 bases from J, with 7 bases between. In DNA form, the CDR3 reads TGTGCCATCGGGGAGGACACTGAAGCTTTCTTT. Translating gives CAIGEDTEAFF.

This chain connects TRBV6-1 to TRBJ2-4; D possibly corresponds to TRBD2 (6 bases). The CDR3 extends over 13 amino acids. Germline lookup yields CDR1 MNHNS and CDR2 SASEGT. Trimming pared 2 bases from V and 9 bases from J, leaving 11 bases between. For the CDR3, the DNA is TGTGCCAGCAGTGAAAGCCGCGGGGCCATTCAGTACTTC. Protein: CASSESRGAIQYF.

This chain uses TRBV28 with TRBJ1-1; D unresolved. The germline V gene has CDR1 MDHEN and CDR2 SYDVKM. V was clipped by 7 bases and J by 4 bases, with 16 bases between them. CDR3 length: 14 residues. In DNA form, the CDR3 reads TGTGCCAGCACTCCTACGGGAACGGGCACTGAAGCTTTCTTT. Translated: CASTPTGTGTEAFF.

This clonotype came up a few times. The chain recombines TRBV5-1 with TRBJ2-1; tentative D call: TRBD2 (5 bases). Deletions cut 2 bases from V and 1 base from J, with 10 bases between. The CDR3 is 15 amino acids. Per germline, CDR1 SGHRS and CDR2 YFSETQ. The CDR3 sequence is CASSFNGKSYNEQFF. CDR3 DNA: TGCGCCAGCAGCTTTAACGGGAAGTCCTACAATGAGCAGTTCTTC.

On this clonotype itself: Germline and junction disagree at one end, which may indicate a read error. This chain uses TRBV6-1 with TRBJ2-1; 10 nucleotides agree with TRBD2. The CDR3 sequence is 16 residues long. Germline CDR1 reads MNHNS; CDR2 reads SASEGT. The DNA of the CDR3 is TGTGCCAGCAGCCCCCTTACTAGCGGGGCCACAATGAGCAGTTTATTC. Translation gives CASSPLTSGATMSSLF.

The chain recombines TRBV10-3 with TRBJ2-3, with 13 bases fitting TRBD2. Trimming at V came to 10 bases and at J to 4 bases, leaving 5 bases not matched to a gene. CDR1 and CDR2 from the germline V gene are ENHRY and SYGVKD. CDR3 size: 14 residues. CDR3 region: CATRTSGSPDTQYF. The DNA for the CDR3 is TGTGCCACCCGGACTAGCGGGAGTCCAGATACGCAGTATTTT.

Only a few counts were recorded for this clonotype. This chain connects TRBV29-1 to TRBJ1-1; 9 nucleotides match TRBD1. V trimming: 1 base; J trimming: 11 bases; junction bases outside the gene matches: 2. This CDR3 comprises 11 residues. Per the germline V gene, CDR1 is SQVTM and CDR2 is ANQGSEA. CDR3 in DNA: TGCAGCGTTGAAGTGGGGACAGGGGCTTTCTTT. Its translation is CSVEVGTGAFF. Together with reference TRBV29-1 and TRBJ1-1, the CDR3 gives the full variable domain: SAVISQKPSRDICQRGTSLTIQCQVDSQVTMMFWYRQQPGQSLTLIATANQGSEATYESGFVIDKFPISRPNLTFSTLTVSNMSPEDSSIYLCSVEVGTGAFFGQGTRLTVV.

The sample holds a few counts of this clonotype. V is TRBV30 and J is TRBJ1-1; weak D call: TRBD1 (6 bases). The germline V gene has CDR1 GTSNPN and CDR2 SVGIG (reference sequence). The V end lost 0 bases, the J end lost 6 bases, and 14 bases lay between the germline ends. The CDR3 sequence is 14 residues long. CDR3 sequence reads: CAWSVTNRVSEAFF. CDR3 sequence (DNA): TGTGCCTGGAGTGTCACTAACAGGGTCTCTGAAGCTTTCTTT.